One sample yielded the 23 T cell receptor beta chains listed below, sequenced in a study of T-cell memory formation after mild COVID-19. Using its own MiXCR run on the 5' RACE reads, TCRdb lists one record per CDR3 protein. Among roughly 220,000 distinct CDR3 sequences listed, 7.5% to 10% were seen once. Sequencing used PBMCs or a T cell subset sorted from them (not recorded which). The receptors stem from a young man who had mild COVID-19 (a few samples of this study predate the infection). Cell type and time point are not known.

The chain uses TRBV2 and TRBJ1-2; 12 nucleotides match TRBD1. The germline V gene encodes CDR1 SNHLY and CDR2 FYNNEI. This CDR3 is 14 amino acids long. V dropped 5 bases and J dropped 8; count of bases not matched to a gene: 6. DNA of the CDR3: TGTGCCAGCAGTACGTACGGGACAGGGGGCGGCTACACCTTC. This translates into CASSTYGTGGGYTF. Supplemented by reference TRBV2 and TRBJ1-2, the full variable domain reads EPEVTQTPSHQVTQMGQEVILRCVPISNHLYFYWYRQILGQKVEFLVSFYNNEISEKSEIFDDQFSVERPDGSNFTLKIRSTKLEDSAMYFCASSTYGTGGGYTFGSGTRLTVV.

This clonotype has a handful of counts. The chain links TRBV7-2 to TRBJ2-1, with D perhaps TRBD2 (6 bases). V lost 1 base, J lost 6 bases, and 10 bases lay in between. Germline assignment: CDR1 SGHTA and CDR2 FQGNSA. The CDR3 totals 14 residues. CDR3 DNA sequence: TGTGCCAGCAGCTTAGTGGGGCGGGGCAATGAGCAGTTCTTC. It is translated as CASSLVGRGNEQFF.

Only a few counts were recorded for this clonotype. The gene calls are TRBV7-2 and TRBJ2-3, with 7 bases matching TRBD2. Per germline, CDR1 SGHTA and CDR2 FQGNSA. The V and J ends lost 3 bases and 5 bases, in that order; junction bases with no gene match: 5. The CDR3 sequence is 14 residues long. CDR3: CASSFLADKDTQYF. The CDR3 region has the DNA TGTGCCAGCAGCTTCCTAGCGGACAAAGATACGCAGTATTTT.

Points on this clonotype: A much larger clone differs from this one at a single base, so this may be a read error. The J gene is TRBJ2-3, the V gene TRBV5-1; D perhaps matches TRBD2 (5 bases). The V end was cut by 2 bases, the J end by 4 bases, with 14 bases between. Germline lookup yields CDR1 SGHRS and CDR2 YFSETQ. There are 15 residues in the CDR3. CDR3 bases: TGCGCCAGCAGCTTACGGGGAGCCGGGGCAGATACGCAGTATTTT. Protein: CASSLRGAGADTQYF.

This chain joins TRBV25-1 and TRBJ2-1, with 7 bases that match TRBD2. The CDR3 covers 14 residues. CDR1 and CDR2 from the germline V gene are MGHDK and SYGVNS. V shed 8 bases, J shed 5 bases, and the junction held 9 bases outside the gene matches. The CDR3 DNA reads as TGTGCCAGCGAGCTCGGGGGGAAGGACAATGAGCAGTTCTTC. Residues: CASELGGKDNEQFF.

There are a few counts of this clonotype. The chain carries TRBV7-3 and TRBJ2-6; D remains unclear. The CDR3 has 14 residues. Germline CDR1 and CDR2: SGHTA and FQGTGA. V lost 6 bases and J 4 bases, leaving 10 bases between the germline ends. CDR3 residues: CASRIDGGANVLTF. The CDR3 DNA reads TGTGCCAGCAGAATAGACGGGGGGGCCAACGTCCTGACTTTC.

The chain carries TRBV27 and TRBJ1-4, with no clear D. V lost 6 bases and J 2 bases, leaving 4 bases between the germline ends. From germline, CDR1 is MNHEY and CDR2 SMNVEV (reference sequence). The CDR3 consists of 12 residues. The CDR3: CASRRTNEKLFF. For the CDR3, the DNA is TGTGCCAGCAGAAGGACTAATGAAAAACTGTTTTTT.

The rearrangement uses TRBV5-1 and TRBJ1-1, with D possibly TRBD1 on 5 matching bases. V was cut by 3 bases and J by 3 bases, with 12 bases left in between. There are 14 residues in the CDR3. Germline V gene data show CDR1 as SGHRS and CDR2 as YFSETQ. The CDR3 coding sequence is TGCGCCAGCAGCTCCATTGGGGCTGACACTGAAGCTTTCTTT. Translated: CASSSIGADTEAFF.

The chain has TRBV7-2 and TRBJ1-1; the D gene is possibly TRBD1 (6 bases). V lost 5 bases and J lost 7, with 20 bases in between. This CDR3 is 15 amino acids long. Per the germline V gene, CDR1 is SGHTA and CDR2 is FQGNSA. The CDR3 reads CASSTRGADKREAFF. CDR3 nucleotides: TGTGCCAGCAGCACCCGGGGGGCGGACAAACGTGAAGCTTTCTTT.

The rearrangement links TRBV6-2 or TRBV6-3 to TRBJ2-5; 7 nucleotides agree with TRBD1. Germline loops: CDR1 MNHEY, CDR2 SVGEGT. V dropped 7 bases and J dropped 3; count of bases not matched to a gene: 8. CDR3 length: 14 residues. Written as DNA, the CDR3 is TGTGCCAGCACCAAGACAGGGAGTGAAGAGACCCAGTACTTC. Its translation is CASTKTGSEETQYF.

This clonotype has a handful of counts. The chain has TRBV7-2 and TRBJ2-7, with TRBD1 matching 8 bases. Trimming removed 5 bases from V and 2 bases from J; junction bases left unmatched: 5. CDR1 is SGHTA and CDR2 is FQGNSA in the germline V gene. This CDR3 is built from 14 residues. DNA for the CDR3: TGTGCCAGCAGCCCACGGACAGGGCCCTACGAGCAGTACGTC. This encodes CASSPRTGPYEQYV.

The rearrangement uses TRBV24-1 and TRBJ1-5; a weak D match, TRBD1 (5 bases). The CDR3 has 13 amino acids. CDR1 is KGHDR, CDR2 SFDVKD, per germline. Trimming cost V 3 bases and J 9 bases, with 11 bases left between them. CDR3 residues: CATSDTGGRPQHF. The CDR3 DNA reads as TGTGCCACCAGTGATACCGGGGGTCGGCCCCAGCATTTT.

The sample holds a few counts of this clonotype. The rearrangement uses TRBV5-1 and TRBJ2-3, with unresolved D. This CDR3 comprises 14 residues. Trimming removed 4 bases from V and 1 base from J, with 10 bases in between. Germline values: CDR1 SGHRS, CDR2 YFSETQ. For the CDR3, the DNA is TGCGCCAGCAGCGCTCAGGCCGGCACAGATACGCAGTATTTT. This gives the protein CASSAQAGTDTQYF.

This clonotype was seen many times. This rearrangement joins TRBV7-9 to TRBJ2-1, with 8 bases identical to TRBD2. This CDR3 contains 13 residues. J gave up 8 bases and V 3 bases, and 3 bases lay outside the gene matches. The germline V gene encodes CDR1 SEHNR and CDR2 FQNEAQ (reference sequence). CDR3 sequence: CASSFTGGDEQFF. The CDR3 DNA sequence: TGTGCCAGCAGCTTCACCGGGGGGGATGAGCAGTTCTTC. Full variable domain (rest looked up from reference TRBV7-9 and TRBJ2-1): DTGVSQNPRHKITKRGQNVTFRCDPISEHNRLYWYRQTLGQGPEFLTYFQNEAQLEKSRLLSDRFSAERPKGSFSTLEIQRTEQGDSAMYLCASSFTGGDEQFFGPGTRLTVL.

This clonotype was found a few times. Here the CDR3 reads CASSILAGAYEQYF. The CDR3 coding sequence is TGTGCCAGCAGCATTTTAGCGGGGGCCTACGAGCAGTACTTC. V and J are TRBV7-2 and TRBJ2-7, with TRBD2 matching over 9 bases. This CDR3 comprises 14 residues. Germline values: CDR1 SGHTA, CDR2 FQGNSA. The trim removed 5 bases at V and 2 bases at J, leaving 4 bases unmatched.

This rearrangement joins TRBV7-2 to TRBJ2-3, with 8 bases that match TRBD2. The germline V gene encodes CDR1 SGHTA and CDR2 FQGNSA. This CDR3 has 15 residues. V shed 5 bases, J shed 6 bases, and the junction held 10 bases outside the gene matches. The CDR3 spells CASSPLGSGADTQYF. CDR3 DNA sequence: TGTGCCAGCAGCCCTCTGGGTAGCGGGGCTGATACGCAGTATTTT.

The chain carries TRBV12-3 or TRBV12-4 and TRBJ2-5; TRBD1 agrees at 7 bases. V lost 7 bases and J lost 5; bases outside the gene matches: 16. The CDR3 runs 16 residues. CDR3 DNA sequence: TGTGCCAGCATGGGGTCCCCTACGAGGGGGCGGGAGACCCAGTACTTC. The encoded protein is CASMGSPTRGRETQYF.

This chain joins TRBV6-6 and TRBJ1-1, with D unresolved. Trimming pared 8 bases from V and 0 bases from J, leaving 10 bases between. CDR3 length: 13 residues. Germline CDR1 MNHNY, CDR2 SVGAGI (reference sequence). DNA for the CDR3: TGTGCCAGCTCCGGCCCAGTGAACACTGAAGCTTTCTTT. Its protein is CASSGPVNTEAFF.

The rearrangement joins TRBV21-1 to TRBJ2-7; the table's D call, TRBD1, was not checked against the DNA. TRBV21-1 is labeled a pseudogene. The CDR3 sequence is 12 residues long. The CDR3 DNA is TGTGCCAGCAGCAAAGCACGGGGGCCTGCGTACTTC. As protein: CASSKARGPAYF.

This rearrangement joins TRBV20-1 to TRBJ2-5; either TRBD1 or TRBD2 may supply D (6 bases each). The CDR3 contains 14 residues. V was cut by 6 bases and J by 5 bases, with 19 bases left in between. Per germline, CDR1 DFQATT and CDR2 SNEGSKA (reference sequence). CDR3 DNA sequence: TGCAGTGCCCCGATCGGGGGCAATAGTGAGACCCAGTACTTC. It codes for CSAPIGGNSETQYF.

This clonotype was detected many times. This chain joins TRBV4-3 and TRBJ2-7, with unresolved D. The CDR3 loop spans 15 amino acids. CDR1 is LGHNA, CDR2 YSLEER, per germline. V gave up 2 bases and J gave up 3 bases, with 14 bases separating them. The CDR3 DNA reads as TGCGCCAGCAGCCAATCTTCGAACCCCTACTACGAGCAGTACTTC. It specifies CASSQSSNPYYEQYF.

CDR3: CASSLRGLGTYNEQFF. CDR3 coding DNA: TGTGCCAGCAGCTTAAGGGGGCTTGGGACCTACAATGAGCAGTTCTTC. The V gene is TRBV11-3, the J gene TRBJ2-1, with 7 nucleotides matching TRBD1. The CDR3 length is 16 residues. The ends lost 2 bases at V and 2 bases at J; junction bases unmatched: 6. Germline values: CDR1 SGHNT, CDR2 YENEEA.

The chain is built from TRBV20-1 and TRBJ2-2; D not resolved. CDR3 size: 13 residues. The V and J ends lost 1 base and 3 bases respectively, with 6 bases between them. CDR1 DFQATT and CDR2 SNEGSKA come from the germline V gene (reference sequence). The CDR3 loop is CSARVLYTGELFF. In DNA, the CDR3 is TGCAGTGCTAGAGTCTTATACACCGGGGAGCTGTTTTTT.